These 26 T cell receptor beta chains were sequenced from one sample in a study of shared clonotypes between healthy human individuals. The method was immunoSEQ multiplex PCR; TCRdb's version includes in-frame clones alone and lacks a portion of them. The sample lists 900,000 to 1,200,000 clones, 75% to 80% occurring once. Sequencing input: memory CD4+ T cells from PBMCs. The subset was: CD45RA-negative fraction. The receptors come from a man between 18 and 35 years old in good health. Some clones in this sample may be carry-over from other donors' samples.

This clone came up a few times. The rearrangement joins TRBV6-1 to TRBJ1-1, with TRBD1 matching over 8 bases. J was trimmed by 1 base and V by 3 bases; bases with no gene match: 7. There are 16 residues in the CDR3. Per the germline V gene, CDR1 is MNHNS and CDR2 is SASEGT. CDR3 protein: CASSDRTGKGNTEAFF. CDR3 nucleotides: TGTGCCAGCAGTGACCGGACAGGGAAGGGGAACACTGAAGCTTTCTTT.

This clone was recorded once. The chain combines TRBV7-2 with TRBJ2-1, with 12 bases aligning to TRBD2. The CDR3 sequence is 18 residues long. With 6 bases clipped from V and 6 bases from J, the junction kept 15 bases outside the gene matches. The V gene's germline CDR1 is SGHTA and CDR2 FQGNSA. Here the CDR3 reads CASSGGRTSGAGANEQFF. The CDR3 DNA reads TGTGCCAGCAGTGGAGGAAGGACTAGCGGGGCGGGGGCCAATGAGCAGTTCTTC.

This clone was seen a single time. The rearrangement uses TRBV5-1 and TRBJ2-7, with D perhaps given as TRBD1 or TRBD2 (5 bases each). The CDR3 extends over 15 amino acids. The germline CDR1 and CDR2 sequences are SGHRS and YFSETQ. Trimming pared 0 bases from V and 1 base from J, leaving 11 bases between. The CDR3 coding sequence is TGCGCCAGCAGCTTGGCCTGGGACGGTTCCTACGAGCAGTACTTC. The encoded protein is CASSLAWDGSYEQYF.

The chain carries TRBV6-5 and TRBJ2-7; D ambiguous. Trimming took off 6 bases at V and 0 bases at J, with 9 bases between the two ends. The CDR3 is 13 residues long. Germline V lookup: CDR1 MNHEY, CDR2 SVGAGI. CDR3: CASSTPASYEQYF. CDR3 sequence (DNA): TGTGCCAGCAGCACCCCCGCCTCCTACGAGCAGTACTTC.

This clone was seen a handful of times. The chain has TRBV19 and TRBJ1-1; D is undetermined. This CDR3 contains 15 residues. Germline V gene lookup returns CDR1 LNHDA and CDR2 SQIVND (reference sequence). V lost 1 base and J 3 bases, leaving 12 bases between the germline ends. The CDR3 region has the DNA TGTGCCAGTAGTATAGGGCCGGGAATAGACACTGAAGCTTTCTTT. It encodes CASSIGPGIDTEAFF.

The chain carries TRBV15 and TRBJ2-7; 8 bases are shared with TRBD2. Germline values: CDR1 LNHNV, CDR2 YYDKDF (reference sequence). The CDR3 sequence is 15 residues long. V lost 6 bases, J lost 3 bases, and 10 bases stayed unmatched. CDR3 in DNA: TGTGCCACCAGGGAGGGTAGCGGGACGGACTACGAGCAGTACTTC. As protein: CATREGSGTDYEQYF.

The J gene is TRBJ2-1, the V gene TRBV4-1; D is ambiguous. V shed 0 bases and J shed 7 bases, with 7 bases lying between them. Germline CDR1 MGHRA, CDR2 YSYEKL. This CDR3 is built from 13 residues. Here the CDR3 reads CASSQERSNEQFF. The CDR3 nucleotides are TGCGCCAGCAGCCAAGAACGGTCGAATGAGCAGTTCTTC.

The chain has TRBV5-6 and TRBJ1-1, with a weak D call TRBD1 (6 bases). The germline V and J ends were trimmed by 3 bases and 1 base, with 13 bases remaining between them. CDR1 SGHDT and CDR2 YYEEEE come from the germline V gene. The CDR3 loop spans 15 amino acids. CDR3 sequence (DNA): TGTGCCAGCAGCTCCCCGAGGGGGTCGAACACTGAAGCTTTCTTT. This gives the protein CASSSPRGSNTEAFF.

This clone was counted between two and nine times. CDR3 in DNA: TGTGCCAGCAGCATGCAAGGACTCCCCTCGGCTGAGCAGTTCTTC. It specifies CASSMQGLPSAEQFF. The chain joins TRBV5-6 to TRBJ2-1, with a tentative D call TRBD2 (5 bases). Germline CDR1 is SGHDT and CDR2 is YYEEEE. The CDR3 loop spans 15 amino acids. V lost 4 bases and J 9 bases, leaving 20 bases between the germline ends.

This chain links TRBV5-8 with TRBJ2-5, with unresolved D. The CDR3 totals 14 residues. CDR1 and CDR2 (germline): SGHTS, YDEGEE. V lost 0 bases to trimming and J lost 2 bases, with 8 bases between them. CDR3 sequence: CASSLGGQQETQYF. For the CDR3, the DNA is TGTGCCAGCAGCTTGGGCGGTCAGCAAGAGACCCAGTACTTC.

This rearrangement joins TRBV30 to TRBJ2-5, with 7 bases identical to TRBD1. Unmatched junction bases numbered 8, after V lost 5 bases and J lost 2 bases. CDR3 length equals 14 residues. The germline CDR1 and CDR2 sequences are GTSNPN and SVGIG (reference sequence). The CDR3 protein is CAWGVQGLQETQYF. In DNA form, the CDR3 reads TGTGCCTGGGGCGTACAGGGGCTACAAGAGACCCAGTACTTC.

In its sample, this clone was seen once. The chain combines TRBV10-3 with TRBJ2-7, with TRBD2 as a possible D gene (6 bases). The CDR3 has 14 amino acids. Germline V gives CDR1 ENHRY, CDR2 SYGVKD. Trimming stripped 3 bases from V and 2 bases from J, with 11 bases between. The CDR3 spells CAISDGTPTYEQYF. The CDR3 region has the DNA TGTGCCATCAGTGACGGGACTCCGACCTACGAGCAGTACTTC.

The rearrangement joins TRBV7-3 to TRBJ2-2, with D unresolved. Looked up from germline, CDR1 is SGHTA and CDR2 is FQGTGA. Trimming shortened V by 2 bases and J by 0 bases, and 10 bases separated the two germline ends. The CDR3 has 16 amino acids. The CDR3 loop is CASSLGKGTNTGELFF. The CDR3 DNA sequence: TGTGCCAGCAGCTTAGGAAAGGGTACGAACACCGGGGAGCTGTTTTTT.

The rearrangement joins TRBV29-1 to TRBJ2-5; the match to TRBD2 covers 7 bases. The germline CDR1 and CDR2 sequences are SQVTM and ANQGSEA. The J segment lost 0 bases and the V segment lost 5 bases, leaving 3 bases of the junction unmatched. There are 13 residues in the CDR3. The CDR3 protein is CSVPLADQETQYF. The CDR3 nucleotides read TGCAGCGTTCCCCTAGCGGACCAAGAGACCCAGTACTTC.

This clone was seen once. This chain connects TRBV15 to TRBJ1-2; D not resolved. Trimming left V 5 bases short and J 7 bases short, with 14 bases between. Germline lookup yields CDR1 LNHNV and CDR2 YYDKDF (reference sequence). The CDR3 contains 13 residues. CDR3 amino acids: CATSARYGGGYTF. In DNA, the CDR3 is TGTGCCACCAGCGCGAGATATGGAGGTGGCTACACCTTC.

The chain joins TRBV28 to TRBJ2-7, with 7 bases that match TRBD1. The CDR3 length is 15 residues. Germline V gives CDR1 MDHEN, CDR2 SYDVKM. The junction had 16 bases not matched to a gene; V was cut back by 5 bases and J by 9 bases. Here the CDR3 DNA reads TGTGCCAGCAGTCCTCCCCAGGGGGTGGCGTCGGTGCAGTACTTC. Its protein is CASSPPQGVASVQYF.

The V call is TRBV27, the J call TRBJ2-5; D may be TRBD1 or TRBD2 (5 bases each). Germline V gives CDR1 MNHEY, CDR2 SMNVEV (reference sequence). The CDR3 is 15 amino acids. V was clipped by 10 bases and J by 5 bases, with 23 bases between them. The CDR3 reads CATTLFSRGGETQYF. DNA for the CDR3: TGTGCCACCACTCTCTTCAGTAGGGGCGGGGAGACCCAGTACTTC.

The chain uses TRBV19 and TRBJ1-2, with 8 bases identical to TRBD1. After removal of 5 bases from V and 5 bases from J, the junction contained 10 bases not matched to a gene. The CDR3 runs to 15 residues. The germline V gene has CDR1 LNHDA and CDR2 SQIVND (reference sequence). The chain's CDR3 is CASSAGQGSGYGYTF. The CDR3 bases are TGTGCCAGTAGTGCAGGACAGGGCTCCGGTTATGGCTACACCTTC.

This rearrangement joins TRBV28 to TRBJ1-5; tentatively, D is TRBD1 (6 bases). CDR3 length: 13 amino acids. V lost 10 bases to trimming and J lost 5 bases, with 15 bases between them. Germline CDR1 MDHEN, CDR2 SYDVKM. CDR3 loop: CAISGAGDQPQHF. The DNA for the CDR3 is TGTGCCATATCCGGGGCAGGGGATCAGCCCCAGCATTTT.

This chain's CDR3 is CASSPGTGGLNHFF. The CDR3 bases are TGCGCCAGCAGCCCGGGGACAGGGGGGCTCAACCATTTCTTT. The chain combines TRBV5-1 with TRBJ1-1, with TRBD1 matching over 11 bases. The germline gives CDR1 SGHRS, CDR2 YFSETQ. The J segment lost 13 bases and the V segment lost 4 bases, leaving 12 bases of the junction unmatched. This CDR3 region has 14 residues.

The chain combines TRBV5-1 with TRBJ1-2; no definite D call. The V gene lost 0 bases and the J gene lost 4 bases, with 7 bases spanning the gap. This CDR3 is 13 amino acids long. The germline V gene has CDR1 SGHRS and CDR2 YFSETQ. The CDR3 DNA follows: TGCGCCAGCAGCTTGGCGGCCCGCTATGGCTACACCTTC. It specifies CASSLAARYGYTF.

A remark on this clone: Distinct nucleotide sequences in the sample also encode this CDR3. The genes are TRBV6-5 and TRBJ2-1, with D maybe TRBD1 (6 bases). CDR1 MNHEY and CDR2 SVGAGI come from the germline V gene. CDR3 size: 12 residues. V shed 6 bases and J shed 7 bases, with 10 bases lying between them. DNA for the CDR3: TGTGCCAGCAGCCGAAGGGGGAATGAGCAGTTCTTC. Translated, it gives CASSRRGNEQFF.

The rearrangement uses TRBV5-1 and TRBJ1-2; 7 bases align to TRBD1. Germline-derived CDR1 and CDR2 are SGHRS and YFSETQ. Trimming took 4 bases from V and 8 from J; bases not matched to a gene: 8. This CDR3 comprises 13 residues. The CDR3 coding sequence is TGCGCCAGCAGCCCCGGGGACAGAGGCGGCTACACCTTC. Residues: CASSPGDRGGYTF.

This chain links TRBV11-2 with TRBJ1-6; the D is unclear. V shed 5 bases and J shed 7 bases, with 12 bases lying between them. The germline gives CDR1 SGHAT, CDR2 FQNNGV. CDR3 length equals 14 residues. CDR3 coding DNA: TGTGCCAGCAGCCTGTCGTCGACGAATTCACCCCTCCACTTT. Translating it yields CASSLSSTNSPLHF. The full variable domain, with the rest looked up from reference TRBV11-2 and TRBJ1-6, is EAGVAQSPRYKIIEKRQSVAFWCNPISGHATLYWYQQILGQGPKLLIQFQNNGVVDDSQLPKDRFSAERLKGVDSTLKIQPAKLEDSAVYLCASSLSSTNSPLHFGNGTRLTVT.

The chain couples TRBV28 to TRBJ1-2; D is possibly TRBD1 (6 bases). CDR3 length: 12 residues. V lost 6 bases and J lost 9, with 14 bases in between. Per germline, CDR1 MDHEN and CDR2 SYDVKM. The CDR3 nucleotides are TGTGCCAGCAGCCCACGGGGGGCACGCTACACCTTC. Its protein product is CASSPRGARYTF.

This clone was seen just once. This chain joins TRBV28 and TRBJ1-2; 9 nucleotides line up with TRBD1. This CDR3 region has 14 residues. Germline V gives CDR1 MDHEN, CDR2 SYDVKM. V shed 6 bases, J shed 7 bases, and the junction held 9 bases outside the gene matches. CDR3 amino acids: CASRSLQGASGYTF. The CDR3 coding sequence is TGTGCCAGCAGGTCATTACAGGGGGCAAGTGGCTACACCTTC.